The entry that follows covers one T cell receptor (beta chain) sequence. A few counts support this clonotype. Its binding antigen is unknown. Base quality data are lacking; no much larger clone is found one base away. The trim is 0 bases for V and 3 bases for J, with a gap of 13 bases between the germline ends. The CDR3 runs 16 residues from the cysteine to the phenylalanine. CDR3 DNA only is kept here, 48 bases in frame from base 1. Reading the germline V gene (reference sequence) gives CDR1 LNHNV and CDR2 YYDKDF. The sample originates from a study of T cells after yellow fever vaccination (dated by TCRdb to between 2017 and 2020). Describing the broader study: The SMART-Seq v4 Ultra Low Input RNA kit was used to prepare libraries from fractions with low cell numbers. Bulk PBMC replicates and cell subsets were isolated from blood drawn at multiple timepoints before and after both primary and secondary immunization. To follow T-cell clones before and after both primary and booster YFV17D yellow fever vaccination, bulk TCR alpha and beta repertoires underwent longitudinal sequencing. The cohort comprised two healthy male donors, one aged 18 to 30 and one aged 30 to 40 years. The paper's findings and limits, for the study overall: Computational filtering was needed because FACS-sorted repertoires could contain abundant contaminating clonotypes from the bulk population. After the booster, most of the clones that had expanded following primary vaccination were detected again (around 97% of CD4 and around 87% of CD8), which suggests that memory was broadly maintained. The study included only a couple of donors, which limits how far the findings can be generalized. Compared with the primary T-cell response, the secondary T-cell response was faster but weaker, reaching its peak on day 5 rather than on day 15. A small fraction of clonotypes showed up in both the CD4 and CD8 compartments, probably as a result of convergent recombination.

Per the publication, the treatment or condition label means: live attenuated yellow fever vaccine strain. Two biological replicates of bulk PBMCs were collected at each blood-draw timepoint. A standard Ficoll-Paque protocol was used to isolate PBMCs from peripheral blood. TriZol was used to extract RNA from bulk PBMCs, CD4 and CD8 fractions, and dextramer-positive and dextramer-negative fractions. TCR cDNA was synthesized by 5'RACE template switching, which introduced a universal primer site and unique molecular identifiers. Priming for cDNA synthesis came from both the TCR alpha and TCR beta constant segments. Library amplification involved two PCR steps, and the second step added sample barcodes and sequencing adapters. Libraries were sequenced on Illumina HiSeq 2500 (2x100 bp) or NovaSeq (2x150 bp). In the paper's pipeline: MIGEC handled demultiplexing of reads and collapsing into UMI consensus sequences, while MiXCR performed V(D)J alignment. Using edgeR on replicate PBMC samples, clonotypes were called vaccine-responding if FDR was below 0.01 and the log2 fold change was above 5 up to day 15. Each bulk clonotype was labeled CD4 or CD8 based on which sequenced repertoire, CD4 or CD8, contained the clonotype at higher abundance. The public sequencing data were trimmed at Q25 with fastp and processed into clonotypes with MiXCR by TCRdb, which kept only in-frame beta chains. All rows with the same CDR3 protein become a single entry with the most common DNA and genes. The V and J calls come from TCRdb's annotation, not from the publication. A total of hundreds of thousands of distinct CDR3 sequences appear in this sample, less than 20% of them only once. In total, the top ten clones hold roughly an eighth of the sample.

The starting material was PBMCs, obtained 15 days after the yellow fever booster vaccination. Recombination joined TRBV15 with TRBJ2-3; the D gene identity is not certain. The TCR sequence derives from a man aged 25 to 40 who received the YFV17D yellow fever vaccine. The nucleotide sequence reads TGTGCCACCAGCAGAGAGGGCGCTAGTGGGACAGATACGCAGTATTTT. This sequence encodes CATSREGASGTDTQYF.